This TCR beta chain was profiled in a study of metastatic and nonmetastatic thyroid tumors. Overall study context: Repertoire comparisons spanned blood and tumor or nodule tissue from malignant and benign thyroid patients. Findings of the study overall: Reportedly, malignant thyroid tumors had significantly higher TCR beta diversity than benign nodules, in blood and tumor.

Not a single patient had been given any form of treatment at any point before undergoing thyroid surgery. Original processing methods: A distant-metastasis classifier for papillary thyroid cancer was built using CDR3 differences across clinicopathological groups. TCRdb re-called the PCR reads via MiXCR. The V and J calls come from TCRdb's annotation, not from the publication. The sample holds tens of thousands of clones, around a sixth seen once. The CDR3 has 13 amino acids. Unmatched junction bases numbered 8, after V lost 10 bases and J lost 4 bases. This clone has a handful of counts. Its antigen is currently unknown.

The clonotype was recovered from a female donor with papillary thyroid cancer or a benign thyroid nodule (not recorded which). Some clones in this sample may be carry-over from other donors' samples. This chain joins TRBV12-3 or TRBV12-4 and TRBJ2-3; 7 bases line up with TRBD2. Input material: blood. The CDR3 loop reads CAIILAESDTQYF. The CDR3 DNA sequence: TGTGCCATCATCCTAGCGGAGTCAGATACGCAGTATTTT.